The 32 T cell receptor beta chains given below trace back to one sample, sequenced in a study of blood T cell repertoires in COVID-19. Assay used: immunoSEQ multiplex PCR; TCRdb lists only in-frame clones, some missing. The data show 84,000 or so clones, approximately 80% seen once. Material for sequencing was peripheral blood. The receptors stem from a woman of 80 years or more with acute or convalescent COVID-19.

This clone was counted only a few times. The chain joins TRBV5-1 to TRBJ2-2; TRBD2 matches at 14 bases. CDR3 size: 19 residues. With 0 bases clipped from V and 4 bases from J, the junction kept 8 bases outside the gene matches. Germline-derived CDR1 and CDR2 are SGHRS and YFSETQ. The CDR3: CASSLEGTSGGYTTGELFF. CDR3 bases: TGCGCCAGCAGCTTGGAGGGGACTAGCGGGGGCTATACCACCGGGGAGCTGTTTTTT.

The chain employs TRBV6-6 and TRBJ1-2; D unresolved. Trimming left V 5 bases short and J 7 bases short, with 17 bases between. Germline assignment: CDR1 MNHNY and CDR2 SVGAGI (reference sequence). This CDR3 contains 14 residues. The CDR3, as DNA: TGTGCCAGCAGTCCAACCGGAGAATCCACTGGCTACACCTTC. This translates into CASSPTGESTGYTF.

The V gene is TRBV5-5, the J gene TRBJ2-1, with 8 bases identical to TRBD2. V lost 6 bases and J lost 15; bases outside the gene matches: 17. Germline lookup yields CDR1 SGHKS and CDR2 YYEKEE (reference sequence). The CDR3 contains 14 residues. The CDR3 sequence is CASTEGLVVPIPFF. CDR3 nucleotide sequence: TGTGCCAGCACCGAGGGACTAGTGGTCCCAATTCCGTTCTTC.

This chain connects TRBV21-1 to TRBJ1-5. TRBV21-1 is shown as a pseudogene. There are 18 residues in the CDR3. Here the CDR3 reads CASSKGGPDCGNNQPQHF. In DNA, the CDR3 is TGTGCCAGCAGCAAAGGGGGACCTGATTGCGGGAACAATCAGCCCCAGCATTTT.

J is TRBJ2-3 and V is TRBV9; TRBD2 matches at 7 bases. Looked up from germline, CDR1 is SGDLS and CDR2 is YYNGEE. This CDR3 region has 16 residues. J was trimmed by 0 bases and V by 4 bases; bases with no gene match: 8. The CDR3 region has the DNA TGTGCCAGCAGCCCGGACCCGGGACTAAGCACAGATACGCAGTATTTT. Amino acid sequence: CASSPDPGLSTDTQYF.

Here the CDR3 reads CASSPRDRPTDTQYF. The CDR3 DNA sequence: TGTGCCAGCAGCCCGCGGGACAGACCCACAGATACGCAGTATTTT. The V and J genes are TRBV5-8 and TRBJ2-3; D is perhaps TRBD1 (7 bases). The V end was cut by 4 bases, the J end by 2 bases, with 14 bases between. Germline CDR1 SGHTS, CDR2 YDEGEE. The CDR3 contains 15 residues.

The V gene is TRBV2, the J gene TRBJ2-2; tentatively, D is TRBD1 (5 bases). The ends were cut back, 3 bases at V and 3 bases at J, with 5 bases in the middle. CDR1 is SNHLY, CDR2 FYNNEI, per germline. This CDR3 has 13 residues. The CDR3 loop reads CASSETDTGELFF. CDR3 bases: TGTGCCAGCAGTGAGACAGACACCGGGGAGCTGTTTTTT.

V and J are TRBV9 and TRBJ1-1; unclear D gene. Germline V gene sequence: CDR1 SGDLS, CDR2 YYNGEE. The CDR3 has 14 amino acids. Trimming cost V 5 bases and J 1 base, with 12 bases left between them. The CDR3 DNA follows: TGTGCCAGCAGAGAACCAGGATCGAACACTGAAGCTTTCTTT. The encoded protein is CASREPGSNTEAFF.

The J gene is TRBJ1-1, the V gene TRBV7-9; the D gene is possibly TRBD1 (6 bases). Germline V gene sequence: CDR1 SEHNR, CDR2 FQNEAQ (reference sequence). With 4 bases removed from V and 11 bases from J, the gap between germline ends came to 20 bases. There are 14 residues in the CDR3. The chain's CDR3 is CASSSGTHQQEAFF. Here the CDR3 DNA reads TGTGCCAGCAGCTCAGGGACACACCAACAGGAGGCTTTCTTT.

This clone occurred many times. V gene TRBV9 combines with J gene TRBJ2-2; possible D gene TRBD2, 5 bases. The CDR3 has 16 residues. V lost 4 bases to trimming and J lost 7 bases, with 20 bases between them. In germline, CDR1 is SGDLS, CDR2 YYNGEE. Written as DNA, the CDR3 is TGTGCCAGCAGCCTCAACACCGGGCCCGGGGTCGGGGAGCTGTTTTTT. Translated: CASSLNTGPGVGELFF. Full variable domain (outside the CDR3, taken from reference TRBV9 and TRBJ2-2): DSGVTQTPKHLITATGQRVTLRCSPRSGDLSVYWYQQSLDQGLQFLIQYYNGEERAKGNILERFSAQQFPDLHSELNLSSLELGDSALYFCASSLNTGPGVGELFFGEGSRLTVL.

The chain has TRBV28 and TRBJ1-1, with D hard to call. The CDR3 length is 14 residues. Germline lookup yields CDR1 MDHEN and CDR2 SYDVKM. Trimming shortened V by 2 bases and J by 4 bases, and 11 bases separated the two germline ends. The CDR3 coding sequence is TGTGCCAGCAGTTTACAGTCCCCGGGCACTGAAGCTTTCTTT. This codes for CASSLQSPGTEAFF.

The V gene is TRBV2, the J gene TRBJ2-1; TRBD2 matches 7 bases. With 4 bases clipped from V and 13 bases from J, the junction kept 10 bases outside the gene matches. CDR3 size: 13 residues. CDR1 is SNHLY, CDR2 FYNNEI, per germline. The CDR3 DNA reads TGTGCCAGCAGTGGGCTAGCGGTAGTAGAACAGTTCTTC. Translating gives CASSGLAVVEQFF.

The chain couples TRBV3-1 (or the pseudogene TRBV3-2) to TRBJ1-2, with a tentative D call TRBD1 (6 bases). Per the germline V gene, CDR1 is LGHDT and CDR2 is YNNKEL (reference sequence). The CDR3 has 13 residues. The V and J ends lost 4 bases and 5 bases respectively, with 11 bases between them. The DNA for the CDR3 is TGTGCCAGCAGCCTCGACAGGTTTTATGGCTACACCTTC. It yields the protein CASSLDRFYGYTF.

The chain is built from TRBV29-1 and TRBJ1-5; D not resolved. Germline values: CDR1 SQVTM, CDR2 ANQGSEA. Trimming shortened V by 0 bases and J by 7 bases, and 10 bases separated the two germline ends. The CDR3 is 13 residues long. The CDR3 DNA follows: TGCAGCGTTGAAGACGGGTCCGGACAGCCCCAGCATTTT. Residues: CSVEDGSGQPQHF.

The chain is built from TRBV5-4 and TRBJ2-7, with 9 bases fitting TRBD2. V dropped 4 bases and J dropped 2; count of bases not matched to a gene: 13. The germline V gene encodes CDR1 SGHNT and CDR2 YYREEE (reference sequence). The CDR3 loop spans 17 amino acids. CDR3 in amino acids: CASSPGGVAGATYEQYF. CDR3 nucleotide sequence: TGTGCCAGCAGCCCCGGGGGAGTAGCGGGGGCGACCTACGAGCAGTACTTC.

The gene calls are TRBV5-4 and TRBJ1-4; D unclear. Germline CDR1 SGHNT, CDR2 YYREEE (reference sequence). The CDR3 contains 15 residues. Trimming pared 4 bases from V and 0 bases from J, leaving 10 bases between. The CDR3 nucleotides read TGTGCCAGCAGCCTCCGACTTTCAACTAATGAAAAACTGTTTTTT. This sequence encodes CASSLRLSTNEKLFF.

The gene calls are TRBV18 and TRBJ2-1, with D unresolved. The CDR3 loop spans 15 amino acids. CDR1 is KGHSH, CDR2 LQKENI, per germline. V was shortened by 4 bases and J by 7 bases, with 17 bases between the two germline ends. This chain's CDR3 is CASSRFETRSNEQFF. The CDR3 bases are TGTGCCAGCTCACGTTTTGAGACTCGGTCGAATGAGCAGTTCTTC. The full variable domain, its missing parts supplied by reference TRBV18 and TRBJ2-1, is NAGVMQNPRHLVRRRGQEARLRCSPMKGHSHVYWYRQLPEEGLKFMVYLQKENIIDESGMPKERFSAEFPKEGPSILRIQQVVRGDSAAYFCASSRFETRSNEQFFGPGTRLTVL.

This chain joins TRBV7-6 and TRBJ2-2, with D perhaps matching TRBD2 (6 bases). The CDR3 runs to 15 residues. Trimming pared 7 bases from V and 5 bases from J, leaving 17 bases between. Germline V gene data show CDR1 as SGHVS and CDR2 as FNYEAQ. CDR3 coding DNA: TGTGCCAGCACCACAATAACGGGGGTAACCGGGGAGCTGTTTTTT. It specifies CASTTITGVTGELFF.

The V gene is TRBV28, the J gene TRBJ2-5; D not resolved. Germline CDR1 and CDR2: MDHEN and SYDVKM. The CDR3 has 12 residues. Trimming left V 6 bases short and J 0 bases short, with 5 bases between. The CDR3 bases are TGTGCCAGCAGCCTTGACCAAGAGACCCAGTACTTC. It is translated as CASSLDQETQYF.

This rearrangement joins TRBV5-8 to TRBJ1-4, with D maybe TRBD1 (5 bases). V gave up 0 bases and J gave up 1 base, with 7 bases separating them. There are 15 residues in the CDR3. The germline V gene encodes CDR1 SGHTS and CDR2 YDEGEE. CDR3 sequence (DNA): TGTGCCAGCAGCTTGGAGGGGCTAACTAATGAAAAACTGTTTTTT. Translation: CASSLEGLTNEKLFF.

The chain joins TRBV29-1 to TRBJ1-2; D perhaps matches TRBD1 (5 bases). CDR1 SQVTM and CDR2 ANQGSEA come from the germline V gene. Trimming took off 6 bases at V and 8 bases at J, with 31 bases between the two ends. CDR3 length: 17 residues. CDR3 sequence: CSVLPYSSRDLPWGYTF. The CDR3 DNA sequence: TGCAGCGTCTTGCCCTACTCCTCGCGGGACCTTCCTTGGGGCTACACCTTC.

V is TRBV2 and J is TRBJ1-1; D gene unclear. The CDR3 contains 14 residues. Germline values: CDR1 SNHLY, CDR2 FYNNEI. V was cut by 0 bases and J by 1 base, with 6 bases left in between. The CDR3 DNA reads TGTGCCAGCAGTGAAGCGTGGCCGAACACTGAAGCTTTCTTT. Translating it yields CASSEAWPNTEAFF. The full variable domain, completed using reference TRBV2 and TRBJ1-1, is EPEVTQTPSHQVTQMGQEVILRCVPISNHLYFYWYRQILGQKVEFLVSFYNNEISEKSEIFDDQFSVERPDGSNFTLKIRSTKLEDSAMYFCASSEAWPNTEAFFGQGTRLTVV.

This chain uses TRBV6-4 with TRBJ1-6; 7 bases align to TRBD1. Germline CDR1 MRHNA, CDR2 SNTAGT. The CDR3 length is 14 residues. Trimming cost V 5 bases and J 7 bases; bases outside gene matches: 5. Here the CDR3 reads CASSLGQVNSPLHF. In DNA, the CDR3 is TGTGCCAGCAGTCTCGGACAGGTGAATTCACCCCTCCACTTT.

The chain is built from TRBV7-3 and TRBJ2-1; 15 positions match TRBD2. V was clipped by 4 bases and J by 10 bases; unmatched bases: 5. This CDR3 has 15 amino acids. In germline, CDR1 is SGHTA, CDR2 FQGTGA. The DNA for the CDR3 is TGTGCCAGCAGCTCGGGACTAGCGGGGGGCCTCGAGCAGTTCTTC. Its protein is CASSSGLAGGLEQFF.

CDR3: CASSLGTSGEETQYF. DNA for the CDR3: TGCGCCAGCAGCCTCGGGACTAGCGGGGAAGAGACCCAGTACTTC. The J gene is TRBJ2-5, the V gene TRBV4-1; TRBD2 matches at 13 bases. The junction had 2 bases not matched to a gene; V was cut back by 4 bases and J by 3 bases. Germline V gene data show CDR1 as MGHRA and CDR2 as YSYEKL. CDR3 size: 15 residues.

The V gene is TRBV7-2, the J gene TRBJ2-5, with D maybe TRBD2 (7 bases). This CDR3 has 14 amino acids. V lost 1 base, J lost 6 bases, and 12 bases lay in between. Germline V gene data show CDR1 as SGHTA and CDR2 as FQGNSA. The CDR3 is CASSLVRGAKTQYF. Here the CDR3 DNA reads TGTGCCAGCAGCTTAGTACGGGGGGCGAAGACCCAGTACTTC.

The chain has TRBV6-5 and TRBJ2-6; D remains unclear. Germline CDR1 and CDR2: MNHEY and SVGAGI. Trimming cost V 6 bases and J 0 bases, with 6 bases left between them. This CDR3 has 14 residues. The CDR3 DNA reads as TGTGCCAGCAGCTCTTACTCTGGGGCCAACGTCCTGACTTTC. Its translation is CASSSYSGANVLTF.

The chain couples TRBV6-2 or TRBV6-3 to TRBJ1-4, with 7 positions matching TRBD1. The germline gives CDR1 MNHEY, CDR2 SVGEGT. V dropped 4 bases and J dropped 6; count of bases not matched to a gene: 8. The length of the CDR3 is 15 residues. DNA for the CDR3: TGTGCCAGCAGTTCAACCGGGACAGCGGATGAAAAACTGTTTTTT. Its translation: CASSSTGTADEKLFF.

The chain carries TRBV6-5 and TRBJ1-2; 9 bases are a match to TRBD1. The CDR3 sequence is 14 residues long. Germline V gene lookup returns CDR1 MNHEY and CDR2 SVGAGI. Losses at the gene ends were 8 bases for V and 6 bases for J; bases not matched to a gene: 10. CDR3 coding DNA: TGTGCCAGCGGGTACAGGGGGCGCCGAGATGGCTACACCTTC. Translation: CASGYRGRRDGYTF.

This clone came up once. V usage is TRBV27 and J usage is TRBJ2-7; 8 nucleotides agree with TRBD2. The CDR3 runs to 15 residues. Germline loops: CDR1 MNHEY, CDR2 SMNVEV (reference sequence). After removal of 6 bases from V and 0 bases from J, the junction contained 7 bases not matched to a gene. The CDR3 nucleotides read TGTGCCAGCAGACTAGCGGAGGGGTCCTCCTACGAGCAGTACTTC. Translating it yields CASRLAEGSSYEQYF.

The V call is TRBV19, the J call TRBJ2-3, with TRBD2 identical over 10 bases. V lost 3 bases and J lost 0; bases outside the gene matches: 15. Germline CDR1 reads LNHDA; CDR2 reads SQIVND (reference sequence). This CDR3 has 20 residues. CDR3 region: CASSILRQAGGYGSTDTQYF. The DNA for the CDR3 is TGTGCCAGTAGTATCTTGAGGCAAGCGGGGGGGTACGGGAGCACAGATACGCAGTATTTT.

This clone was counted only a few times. CDR3 in amino acids: CASSPDKMTQYF. The CDR3 DNA follows: TGTGCCAGCTCACCTGACAAGATGACCCAGTACTTC. The chain joins TRBV18 to TRBJ2-5; D is ambiguous. This CDR3 is 12 amino acids long. Germline CDR1 KGHSH, CDR2 LQKENI. The V gene lost 3 bases and the J gene lost 7 bases, with 9 bases spanning the gap.